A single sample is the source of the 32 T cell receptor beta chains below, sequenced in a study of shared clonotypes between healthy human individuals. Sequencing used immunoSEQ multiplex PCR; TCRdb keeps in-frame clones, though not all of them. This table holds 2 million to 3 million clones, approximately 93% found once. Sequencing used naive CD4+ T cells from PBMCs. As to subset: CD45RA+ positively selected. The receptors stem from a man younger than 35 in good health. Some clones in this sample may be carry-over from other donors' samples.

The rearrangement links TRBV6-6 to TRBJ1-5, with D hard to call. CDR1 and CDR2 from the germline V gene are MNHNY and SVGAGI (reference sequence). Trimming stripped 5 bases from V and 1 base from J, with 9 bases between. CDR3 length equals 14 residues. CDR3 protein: CASSGPISNQPQHF. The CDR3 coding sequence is TGTGCCAGCAGTGGCCCTATAAGCAATCAGCCCCAGCATTTT.

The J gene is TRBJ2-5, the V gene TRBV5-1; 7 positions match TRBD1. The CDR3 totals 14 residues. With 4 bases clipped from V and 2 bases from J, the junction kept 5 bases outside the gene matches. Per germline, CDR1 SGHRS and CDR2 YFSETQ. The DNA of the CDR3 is TGCGCCAGCAGCGTACAGGGGTTTCAAGAGACCCAGTACTTC. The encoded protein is CASSVQGFQETQYF.

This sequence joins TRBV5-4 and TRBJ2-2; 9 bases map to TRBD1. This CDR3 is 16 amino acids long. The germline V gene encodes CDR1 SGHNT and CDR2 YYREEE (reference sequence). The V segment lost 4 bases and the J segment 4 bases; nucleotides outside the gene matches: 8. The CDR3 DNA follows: TGTGCCAGCAGCCTACAGGGGGCGCGTGTCACCGGGGAGCTGTTTTTT. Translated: CASSLQGARVTGELFF.

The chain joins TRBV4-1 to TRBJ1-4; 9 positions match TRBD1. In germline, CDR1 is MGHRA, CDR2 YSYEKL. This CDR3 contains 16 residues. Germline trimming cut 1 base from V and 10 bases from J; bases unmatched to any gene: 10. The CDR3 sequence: CASSQGGQGAGVKLFF. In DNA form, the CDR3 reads TGCGCCAGCAGCCAAGGGGGACAGGGTGCCGGGGTAAAACTGTTTTTT.

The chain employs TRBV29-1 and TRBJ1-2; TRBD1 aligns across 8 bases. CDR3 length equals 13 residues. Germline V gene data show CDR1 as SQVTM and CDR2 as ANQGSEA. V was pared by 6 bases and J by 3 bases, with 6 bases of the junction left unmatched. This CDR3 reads CSVPDREYYGYTF. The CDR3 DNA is TGCAGCGTCCCGGACAGGGAGTACTATGGCTACACCTTC. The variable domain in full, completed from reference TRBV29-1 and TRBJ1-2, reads SAVISQKPSRDICQRGTSLTIQCQVDSQVTMMFWYRQQPGQSLTLIATANQGSEATYESGFVIDKFPISRPNLTFSTLTVSNMSPEDSSIYLCSVPDREYYGYTFGSGTRLTVV.

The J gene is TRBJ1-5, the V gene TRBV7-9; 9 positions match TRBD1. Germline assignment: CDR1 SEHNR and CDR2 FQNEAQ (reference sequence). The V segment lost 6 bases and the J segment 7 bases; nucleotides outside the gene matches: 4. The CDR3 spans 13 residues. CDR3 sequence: CASSRTGAQPQHF. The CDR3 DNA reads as TGTGCCAGCAGTCGGACAGGGGCACAGCCCCAGCATTTT.

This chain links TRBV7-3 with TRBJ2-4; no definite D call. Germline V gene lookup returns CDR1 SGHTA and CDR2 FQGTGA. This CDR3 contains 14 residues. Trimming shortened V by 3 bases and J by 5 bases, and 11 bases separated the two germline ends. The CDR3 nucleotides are TGTGCCAGCAGCTTCGTTCCAGAGGAAAACATTCAGTACTTC. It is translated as CASSFVPEENIQYF.

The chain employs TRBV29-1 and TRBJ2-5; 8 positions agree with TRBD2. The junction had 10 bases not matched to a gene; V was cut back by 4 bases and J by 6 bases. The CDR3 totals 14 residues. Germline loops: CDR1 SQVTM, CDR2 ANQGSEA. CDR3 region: CSVVAAGEPKTQYF. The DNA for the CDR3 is TGCAGCGTTGTTGCAGCGGGAGAGCCAAAGACCCAGTACTTC.

In DNA, the CDR3 is TGTGCCAGCAGCTTAAGCTGGGGTCAACACTATGAGCAGTTCTTC. Its protein product is CASSLSWGQHYEQFF. V usage is TRBV7-9 and J usage is TRBJ2-1; D is unresolved. Germline assignment: CDR1 SEHNR and CDR2 FQNEAQ (reference sequence). Trimming removed 2 bases from V and 8 bases from J, with 16 bases in between. The CDR3 is 15 residues long.

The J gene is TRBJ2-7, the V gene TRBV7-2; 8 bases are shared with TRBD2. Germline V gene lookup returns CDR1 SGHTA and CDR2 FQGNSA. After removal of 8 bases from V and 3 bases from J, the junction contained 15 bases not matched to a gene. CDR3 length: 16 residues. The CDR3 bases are TGTGCCAGCTCCCTCCGTGAAGCGGGGGCACACTACGAGCAGTACTTC. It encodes CASSLREAGAHYEQYF.

In DNA form, the CDR3 reads TGTGCCAGTAGTTCGGGGTACAATGAGCAGTTCTTC. It is translated as CASSSGYNEQFF. The V call is TRBV19, the J call TRBJ2-1, with D possibly being TRBD2 (5 bases). Trimming took off 5 bases at V and 4 bases at J, with 6 bases between the two ends. The CDR3 covers 12 residues. CDR1 and CDR2 (germline): LNHDA, SQIVND (reference sequence).

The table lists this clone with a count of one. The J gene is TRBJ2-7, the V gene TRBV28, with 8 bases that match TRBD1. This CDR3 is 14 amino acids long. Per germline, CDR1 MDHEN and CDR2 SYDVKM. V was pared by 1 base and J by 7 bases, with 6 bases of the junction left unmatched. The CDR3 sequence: CASSLFQGAREQYF. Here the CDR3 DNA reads TGTGCCAGCAGTTTATTCCAGGGGGCGCGGGAGCAGTACTTC. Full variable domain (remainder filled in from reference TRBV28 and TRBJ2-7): DVKVTQSSRYLVKRTGEKVFLECVQDMDHENMFWYRQDPGLGLRLIYFSYDVKMKEKGDIPEGYSVSREKKERFSLILESASTNQTSMYLCASSLFQGAREQYFGPGTRLTVT.

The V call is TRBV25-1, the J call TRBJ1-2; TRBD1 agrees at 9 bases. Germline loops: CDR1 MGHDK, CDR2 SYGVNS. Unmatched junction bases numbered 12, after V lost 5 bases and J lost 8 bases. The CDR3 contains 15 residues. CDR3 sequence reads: CASSRFRDREGGYTF. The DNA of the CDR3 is TGTGCCAGCAGTAGATTCCGGGACAGGGAAGGAGGCTACACCTTC.

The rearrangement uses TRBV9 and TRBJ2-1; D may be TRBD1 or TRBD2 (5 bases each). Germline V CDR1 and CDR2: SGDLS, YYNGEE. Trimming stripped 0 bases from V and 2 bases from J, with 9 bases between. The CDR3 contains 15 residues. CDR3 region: CASSVEGTPYNEQFF. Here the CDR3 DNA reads TGTGCCAGCAGCGTAGAAGGGACCCCCTACAATGAGCAGTTCTTC.

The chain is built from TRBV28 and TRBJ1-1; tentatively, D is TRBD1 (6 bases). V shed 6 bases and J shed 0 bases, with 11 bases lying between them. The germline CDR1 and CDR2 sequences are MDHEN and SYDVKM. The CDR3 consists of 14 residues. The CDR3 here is CASSPGTMNTEAFF. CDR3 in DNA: TGTGCCAGCAGCCCTGGGACAATGAACACTGAAGCTTTCTTT.

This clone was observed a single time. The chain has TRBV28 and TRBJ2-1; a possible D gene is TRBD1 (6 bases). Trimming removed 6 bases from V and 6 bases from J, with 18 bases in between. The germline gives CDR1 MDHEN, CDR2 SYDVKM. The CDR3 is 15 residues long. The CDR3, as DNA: TGTGCCAGCAGATCCAGGGGAGTCGGAATCAATGAGCAGTTCTTC. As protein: CASRSRGVGINEQFF.

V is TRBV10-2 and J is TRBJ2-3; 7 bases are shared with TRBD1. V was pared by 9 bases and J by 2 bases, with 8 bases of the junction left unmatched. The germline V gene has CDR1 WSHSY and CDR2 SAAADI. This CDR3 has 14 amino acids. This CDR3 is CASGPGQYTDTQYF. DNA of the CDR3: TGCGCCAGTGGACCGGGACAGTACACAGATACGCAGTATTTT.

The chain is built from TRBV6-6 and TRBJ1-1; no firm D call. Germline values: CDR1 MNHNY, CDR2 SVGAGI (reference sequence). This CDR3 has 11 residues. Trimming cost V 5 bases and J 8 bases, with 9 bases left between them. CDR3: CASSRSREAFF. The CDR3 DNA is TGTGCCAGCAGTAGATCCAGAGAAGCTTTCTTT.

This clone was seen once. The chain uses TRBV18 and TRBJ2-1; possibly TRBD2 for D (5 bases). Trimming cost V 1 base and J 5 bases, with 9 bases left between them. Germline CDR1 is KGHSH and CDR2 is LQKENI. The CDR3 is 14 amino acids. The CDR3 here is CASSPLYGDNEQFF. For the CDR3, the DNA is TGTGCCAGCTCACCACTGTACGGGGACAATGAGCAGTTCTTC.

The CDR3 region is CASGRSGQETQYF. CDR3 DNA sequence: TGTGCCAGCGGCCGATCCGGGCAGGAGACCCAGTACTTC. The chain couples TRBV5-4 to TRBJ2-5; no reliable D call. Germline V gene data show CDR1 as SGHNT and CDR2 as YYREEE (reference sequence). The CDR3 is made up of 13 amino acids. V dropped 7 bases and J dropped 5 bases, with 15 bases sitting between them.

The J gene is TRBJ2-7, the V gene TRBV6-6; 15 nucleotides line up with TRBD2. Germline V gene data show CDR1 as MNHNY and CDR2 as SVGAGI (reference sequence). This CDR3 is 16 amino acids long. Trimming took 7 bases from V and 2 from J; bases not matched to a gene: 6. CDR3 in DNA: TGTGCCAGCATGGGGACTAGCGGGAGGTACACCTACGAGCAGTACTTC. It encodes CASMGTSGRYTYEQYF.

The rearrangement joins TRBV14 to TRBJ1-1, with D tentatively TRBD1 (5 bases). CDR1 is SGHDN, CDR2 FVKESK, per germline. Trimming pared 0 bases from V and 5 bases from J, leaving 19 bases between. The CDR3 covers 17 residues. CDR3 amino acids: CASSQDKGWGSRTEAFF. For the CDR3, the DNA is TGTGCCAGCAGCCAAGACAAGGGATGGGGGTCCCGGACTGAAGCTTTCTTT. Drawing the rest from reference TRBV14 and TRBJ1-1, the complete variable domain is EAGVTQFPSHSVIEKGQTVTLRCDPISGHDNLYWYRRVMGKEIKFLLHFVKESKQDESGMPNNRFLAERTGGTYSTLKVQPAELEDSGVYFCASSQDKGWGSRTEAFFGQGTRLTVV.

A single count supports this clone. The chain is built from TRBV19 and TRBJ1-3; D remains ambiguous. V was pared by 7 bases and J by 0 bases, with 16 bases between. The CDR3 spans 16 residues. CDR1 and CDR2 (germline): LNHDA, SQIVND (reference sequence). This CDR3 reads CASTSGKVLSGNTIYF. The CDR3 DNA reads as TGTGCCAGTACCTCCGGGAAGGTGCTCTCTGGAAACACCATATATTTT.

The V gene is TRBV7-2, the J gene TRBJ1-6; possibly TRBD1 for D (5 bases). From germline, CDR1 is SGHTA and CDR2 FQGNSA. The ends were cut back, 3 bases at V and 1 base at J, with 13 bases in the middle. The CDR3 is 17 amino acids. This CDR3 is CASSLTASGSYNSPLHF. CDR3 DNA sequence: TGTGCCAGCAGCTTGACAGCGTCGGGATCCTATAATTCACCCCTCCACTTT.

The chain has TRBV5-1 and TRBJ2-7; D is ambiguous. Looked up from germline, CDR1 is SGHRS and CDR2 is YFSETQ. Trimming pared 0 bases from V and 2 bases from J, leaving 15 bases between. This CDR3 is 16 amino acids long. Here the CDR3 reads CASSLAARNLAYEQYF. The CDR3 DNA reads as TGCGCCAGCAGCTTGGCCGCACGGAATCTAGCCTACGAGCAGTACTTC.

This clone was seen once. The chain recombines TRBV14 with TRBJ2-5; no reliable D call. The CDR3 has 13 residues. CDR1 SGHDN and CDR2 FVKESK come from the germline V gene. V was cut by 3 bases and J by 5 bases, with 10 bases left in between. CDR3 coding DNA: TGTGCCAGCAGCCACCCCGGATGGGAGACCCAGTACTTC. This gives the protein CASSHPGWETQYF.

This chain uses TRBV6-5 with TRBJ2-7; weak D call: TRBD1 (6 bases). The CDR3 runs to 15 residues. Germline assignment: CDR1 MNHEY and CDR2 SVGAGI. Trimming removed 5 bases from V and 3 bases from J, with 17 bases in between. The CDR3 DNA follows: TGTGCCAGCAGTCCGATACGACAGGCGAACTACGAGCAGTACTTC. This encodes CASSPIRQANYEQYF.

The CDR3 DNA follows: TGTGCCAGCAGTGAAACCCCCGGACGGAGAGGTTCCTATAATTCACCCCTCCACTTT. Translation gives CASSETPGRRGSYNSPLHF. V gene TRBV2 combines with J gene TRBJ1-6, with unresolved D. This CDR3 has 19 amino acids. CDR1 is SNHLY and CDR2 is FYNNEI in the germline V gene. The V and J ends lost 2 bases and 1 base respectively, with 18 bases between them.

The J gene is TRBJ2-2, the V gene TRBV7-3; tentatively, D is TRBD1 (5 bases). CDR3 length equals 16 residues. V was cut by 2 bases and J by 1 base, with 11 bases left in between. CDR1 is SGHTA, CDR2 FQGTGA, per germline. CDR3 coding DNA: TGTGCCAGCAGCTTACAGGGCCCCAGGAACACCGGGGAGCTGTTTTTT. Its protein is CASSLQGPRNTGELFF.

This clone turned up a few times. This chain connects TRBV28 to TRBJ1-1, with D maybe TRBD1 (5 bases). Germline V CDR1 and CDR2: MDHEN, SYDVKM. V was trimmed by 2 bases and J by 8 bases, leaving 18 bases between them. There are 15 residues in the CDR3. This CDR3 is CASSLRSVSGLEAFF. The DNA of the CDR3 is TGTGCCAGCAGTTTAAGGTCGGTCTCAGGGCTGGAAGCTTTCTTT.

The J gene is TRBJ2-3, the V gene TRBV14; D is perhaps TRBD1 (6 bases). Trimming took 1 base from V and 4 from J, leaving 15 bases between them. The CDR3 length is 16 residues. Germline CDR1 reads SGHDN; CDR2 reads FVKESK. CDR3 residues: CASSQAVGTLSDTQYF. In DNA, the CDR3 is TGTGCCAGCAGCCAAGCAGTGGGGACATTGTCAGATACGCAGTATTTT.

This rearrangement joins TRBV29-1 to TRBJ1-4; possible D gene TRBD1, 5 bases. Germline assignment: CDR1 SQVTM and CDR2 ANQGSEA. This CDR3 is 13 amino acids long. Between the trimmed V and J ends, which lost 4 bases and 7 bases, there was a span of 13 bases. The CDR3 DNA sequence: TGCAGCGTTGCCCGGGACGCCGGTGAAAAACTGTTTTTT. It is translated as CSVARDAGEKLFF.